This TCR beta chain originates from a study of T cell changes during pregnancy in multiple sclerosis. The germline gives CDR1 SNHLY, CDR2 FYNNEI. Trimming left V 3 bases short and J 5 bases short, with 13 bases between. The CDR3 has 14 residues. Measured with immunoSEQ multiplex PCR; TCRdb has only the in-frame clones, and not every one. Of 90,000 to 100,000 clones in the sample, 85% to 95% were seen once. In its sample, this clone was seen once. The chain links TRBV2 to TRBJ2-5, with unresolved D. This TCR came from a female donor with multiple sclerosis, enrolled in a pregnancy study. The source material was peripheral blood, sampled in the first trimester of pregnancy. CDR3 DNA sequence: TGTGCCAGCAGTGAGGGCAGTGGTAGGGAGACCCAGTACTTC. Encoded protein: CASSEGSGRETQYF.